This section outlines one TCR beta chain sequence together with its context. These data come from a study of blood T cell repertoires in COVID-19. The wider study: Both acute and convalescent COVID-19 samples were obtained from the United States, Italy and Spain. PBMCs, B-cell-depleted T cells, or T cells were the source of the cDNA or gDNA that made up the material.

Germline assignment: CDR1 SGHAT and CDR2 FQNNGV. The CDR3 totals 14 residues. With 5 bases clipped from V and 4 bases from J, the junction kept 7 bases outside the gene matches. How the authors handled the data: Reference gene primers were amplified, and this amplification served to estimate nucleated cell counts. Clones were sequenced by immunoSEQ multiplex PCR, and TCRdb holds only the in-frame ones, with some missing. D and trimming come from the DNA, and the V and J calls and clone size come from that table. Of 200,000 to 250,000 clones listed, about 85% are singletons. The chain is built from TRBV11-2 and TRBJ1-1; 7 positions match TRBD1. This TCR was recovered from a woman aged 60 to 75 who had recovered from COVID-19. Sequencing was performed on peripheral blood. The CDR3 nucleotides read TGTGCCAGCAGCCAACGACAGGGTATCACTGAAGCTTTCTTT. Its translation is CASSQRQGITEAFF.